This T cell receptor beta chain emerged from a study of T cell responses to AZD1222 COVID-19 vaccine. Study in general: The study pooled second doses at about 4 or about 12 weeks. Findings and limits, study-wide: Females outnumbered males among donors, who were mostly white British; clonal diversity was possibly underestimated. Baseline seropositivity characterized only six AZD1222 recipients. Recipients of two AZD1222 doses showed rising Spike-specific TCR breadth and depth.

Concerning this clone itself: The antigen is unknown.

Using immunoSEQ multiplex PCR, the repertoire was profiled, and TCRdb retains in-frame clones only, with some absent. This table has more than 150,000 clones, just over 85% appearing once. V lost 0 bases and J lost 3, with 15 bases in between. The CDR3 consists of 16 residues. The V gene's germline CDR1 is SGHRS and CDR2 YFSETQ. The receptor comes from an adult in good health. This chain links TRBV5-1 with TRBJ2-5, with a possible D match to TRBD2 (5 bases). The sequenced sample was peripheral blood, obtained on day 0 of AZD1222 vaccination. The chain's CDR3 is CASSLATRSREETQYF. The CDR3 DNA reads TGCGCCAGCAGCTTGGCCACTAGGTCCCGTGAAGAGACCCAGTACTTC.